This T cell receptor beta chain was recovered during a study of T-cell reconstitution after alpha-beta-depleted transplantation in children (dated by TCRdb to the mid-2010s). As for the study more broadly: The study quantitatively tracked T-cell immune reconstitution after TCRalphabeta/CD19-depleted allogeneic hematopoietic cell transplantation in children using TCR repertoire profiling.

Preparation of the library involved PCR. Reads for this sample came from an Illumina HiSeq 2500. Molecular barcoding was employed in the preparation of TCR libraries, with unique molecular identifiers being used to normalize TCRbeta repertoire quantification. The public reads were quality trimmed at Q25 with fastp and then assembled into clones with MiXCR by TCRdb, keeping productive beta chains. Here each entry gathers all rows of one CDR3 protein and keeps the most common genes and DNA. This sample has hundreds of thousands of distinct CDR3 sequences in its table, and about 17% of those were observed once. Around 3.3% of the sample is in the top ten clones. This clonotype was counted many times. Its antigen specificity is not known. No much larger clone exists at a distance of one base, and base qualities are not known. Sequences SGHDT (CDR1) and YYEEEE (CDR2) are obtained from the germline V gene. The CDR3 covers 17 residues, taking in both the cysteine and the phenylalanine. CDR3 DNA only is kept here, 51 bases in frame from base 1. V loses 0 bases, J loses 3 bases, and the germline ends lie 19 bases apart.

This specimen consisted of PBMCs from the stem cell graft donor, obtained from the stem cell graft. The sequence links TRBV5-6 to TRBJ2-7; the D call is tentative, TRBD1 or TRBD2, as each matches 6 bases. The TCR comes from a human donor who donated a stem cell graft to a child with acute lymphoblastic leukemia. The DNA sequence reads TGTGCCAGCAGCTTGGGCACAGGGTACGGGGGCTACTACGAGCAGTACTTC. This yields the protein CASSLGTGYGGYYEQYF.